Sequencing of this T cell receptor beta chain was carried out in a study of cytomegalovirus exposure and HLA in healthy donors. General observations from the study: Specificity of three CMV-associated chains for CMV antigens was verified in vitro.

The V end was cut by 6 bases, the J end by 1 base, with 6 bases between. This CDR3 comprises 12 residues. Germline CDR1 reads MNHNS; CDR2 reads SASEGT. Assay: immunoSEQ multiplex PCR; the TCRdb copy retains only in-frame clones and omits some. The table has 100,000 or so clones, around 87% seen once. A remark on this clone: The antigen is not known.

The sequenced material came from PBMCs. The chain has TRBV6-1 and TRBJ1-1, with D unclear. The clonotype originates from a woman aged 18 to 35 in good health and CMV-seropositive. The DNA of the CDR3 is TGTGCCAGCAGGCGGGAGAACACTGAAGCTTTCTTT. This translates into CASRRENTEAFF.